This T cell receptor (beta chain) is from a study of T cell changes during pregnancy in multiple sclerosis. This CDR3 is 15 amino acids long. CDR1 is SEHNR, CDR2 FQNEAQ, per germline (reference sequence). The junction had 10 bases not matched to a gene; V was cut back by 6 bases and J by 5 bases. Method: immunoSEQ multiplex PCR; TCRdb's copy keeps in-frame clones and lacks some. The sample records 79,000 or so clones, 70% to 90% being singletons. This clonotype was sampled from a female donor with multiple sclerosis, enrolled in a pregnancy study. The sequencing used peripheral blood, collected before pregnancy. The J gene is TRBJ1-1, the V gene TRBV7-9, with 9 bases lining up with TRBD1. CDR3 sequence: CASSPIQGAETEAFF. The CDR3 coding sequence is TGTGCCAGCAGTCCAATACAGGGGGCAGAGACTGAAGCTTTCTTT.